This T cell receptor beta chain was recovered during a study of blood T cells in healthy people across ages. With a J-beta primer mix and a sample-barcoded 5' primer, a second PCR ran about 7 to 12 cycles. TCRdb redid the calling of the 5' RACE reads with MiXCR, one entry per CDR3 protein. The table shows around 650,000 distinct CDR3 sequences, with approximately 40% occurring only once. Trimming at V came to 10 bases and at J to 2 bases, leaving 11 bases not matched to a gene. Per the germline V gene, CDR1 is MNHEY and CDR2 is SVGEGT. This CDR3 has 15 residues. A few counts support this clonotype. The sequenced material came from blood. This TCR was recovered from a man aged 80 or over in good health. This chain links TRBV6-2 or TRBV6-3 with TRBJ2-3, with 8 positions matching TRBD2. CDR3 amino acids: CATTPVAGITDTQYF. CDR3 coding DNA: TGTGCCACCACACCGGTAGCGGGGATCACAGATACGCAGTATTTT.